These 27 T cell receptor beta chains share one sample of origin, sequenced in a study of T cell repertoires in cytomegalovirus infection. MiXCR was run by TCRdb on the reads, yielding one entry per CDR3 protein. The data contain around 530,000 distinct CDR3 sequences, around 27% of them seen just once; the ten biggest clones take up about 13%. The specimen sequenced was PBMCs. All receptors derive from a human donor in good health (CMV status not recorded). Some clones in this sample may be carry-over from other donors' samples.

The rearrangement joins TRBV7-2 to TRBJ1-4, with 8 nucleotides matching TRBD1. Unmatched junction bases numbered 5, after V lost 5 bases and J lost 0 bases. This CDR3 region has 16 residues. Germline V gives CDR1 SGHTA, CDR2 FQGNSA. The DNA of the CDR3 is TGTGCCAGCAGCCGGACAGGGACTCCAACTAATGAAAAACTGTTTTTT. Its protein is CASSRTGTPTNEKLFF. The variable domain in full, with the rest retrieved from reference TRBV7-2 and TRBJ1-4, is GAGVSQSPSNKVTEKGKDVELRCDPISGHTALYWYRQSLGQGLEFLIYFQGNSAPDKSGLPSDRFSAERTGGSVSTLTIQRTQQEDSAVYLCASSRTGTPTNEKLFFGSGTQLSVL.

The chain has TRBV19 and TRBJ1-1, with unresolved D. Looked up from germline, CDR1 is LNHDA and CDR2 is SQIVND (reference sequence). Trimming took off 5 bases at V and 0 bases at J, with 10 bases between the two ends. The CDR3 has 14 amino acids. The CDR3 nucleotides read TGTGCCAGTAGTTATCACGTGATGAACACTGAAGCTTTCTTT. It specifies CASSYHVMNTEAFF.

This sequence joins TRBV7-9 and TRBJ2-1, with D possibly being TRBD2 (5 bases). Germline-derived CDR1 and CDR2 are SEHNR and FQNEAQ (reference sequence). The CDR3 consists of 13 residues. V was cut by 6 bases and J by 8 bases, with 14 bases left in between. CDR3 nucleotides: TGTGCCAGCAGTCCTGGGCAGGACTATGAGCAGTTCTTC. This sequence encodes CASSPGQDYEQFF.

The chain employs TRBV24-1 and TRBJ2-3; TRBD2 matches 8 bases. Germline lookup yields CDR1 KGHDR and CDR2 SFDVKD. V lost 6 bases, J lost 1 base, and 2 bases stayed unmatched. CDR3 length: 14 residues. The CDR3 here is CATSLAGRTDTQYF. The DNA of the CDR3 is TGTGCCACCAGTCTAGCGGGCCGCACAGATACGCAGTATTTT.

The chain employs TRBV28 and TRBJ1-1, with D hard to call. The CDR3 has 15 amino acids. V was clipped by 3 bases and J by 1 base, with 12 bases between them. Germline loops: CDR1 MDHEN, CDR2 SYDVKM. Here the CDR3 reads CASSFDSRRNTEAFF. CDR3 nucleotide sequence: TGTGCCAGCAGTTTCGATTCGCGAAGGAACACTGAAGCTTTCTTT.

This clonotype came up a few times. The V call is TRBV7-9, the J call TRBJ2-7; D may be TRBD1 (5 bases). The CDR3 runs 13 residues. Germline loops: CDR1 SEHNR, CDR2 FQNEAQ (reference sequence). V lost 7 bases and J lost 0, with 10 bases in between. CDR3 nucleotide sequence: TGTGCCAGCATAGCAGGGCTCTCCTACGAGCAGTACGTC. This encodes CASIAGLSYEQYV.

This clonotype has just a few counts. The rearrangement joins TRBV7-8 to TRBJ2-1; the match to TRBD2 covers 13 bases. This CDR3 comprises 21 residues. Trimming took 2 bases from V and 8 from J; bases not matched to a gene: 21. Germline V gene data show CDR1 as SGHVS and CDR2 as FQNEAQ. The chain's CDR3 is CASSLPYPRLAGGSLADEQFF. CDR3 coding DNA: TGTGCCAGCAGCTTACCTTATCCTAGACTAGCGGGAGGAAGTTTAGCGGATGAGCAGTTCTTC.

This clonotype was counted many times. This rearrangement joins TRBV7-2 to TRBJ2-5; no clear D gene. Germline CDR1 reads SGHTA; CDR2 reads FQGNSA. This CDR3 is 15 amino acids long. The ends were cut back, 1 base at V and 1 base at J, with 10 bases in the middle. CDR3 loop: CASSLVLAPQETQYF. The CDR3 nucleotides are TGTGCCAGCAGCTTAGTTCTTGCGCCCCAAGAGACCCAGTACTTC.

The chain joins TRBV18 to TRBJ2-3; D is unresolved. Germline V gene sequence: CDR1 KGHSH, CDR2 LQKENI. This CDR3 contains 14 residues. V was clipped by 0 bases and J by 7 bases, with 11 bases between them. The CDR3, as DNA: TGTGCCAGCTCACCACCGCTCCAGAGAAATACGCAGTATTTT. Its protein is CASSPPLQRNTQYF.

This clonotype has at least ten counts. The chain is built from TRBV6-2 or TRBV6-3 and TRBJ2-5, with D unclear. The length of the CDR3 is 14 residues. With 0 bases removed from V and 3 bases from J, the gap between germline ends came to 8 bases. CDR1 and CDR2 (germline): MNHEY, SVGEGT. The CDR3 reads CASSYSGVKETQYF. The CDR3 DNA follows: TGTGCCAGCAGTTACTCAGGAGTCAAAGAGACCCAGTACTTC.

The rearrangement joins TRBV12-3 or TRBV12-4 to TRBJ2-2; D possibly corresponds to TRBD2 (5 bases). The CDR3 covers 15 residues. Trimming cost V 2 bases and J 4 bases, with 11 bases left between them. The CDR3 DNA is TGTGCCAGCAGTTTAACCAGCGGTGGCACCGGGGAGCTGTTTTTT. It specifies CASSLTSGGTGELFF.

This clonotype was picked up many times. V is TRBV7-2 and J is TRBJ2-5; D perhaps matches TRBD2 (7 bases). Per germline, CDR1 SGHTA and CDR2 FQGNSA. The CDR3 covers 15 residues. V lost 3 bases and J lost 7, with 18 bases in between. The CDR3 DNA follows: TGTGCCAGCAGCTTTAGGCTAGCGGAGACAGGGACCCAGTACTTC. This encodes CASSFRLAETGTQYF.

This chain links TRBV6-2 or TRBV6-3 with TRBJ2-3, with D perhaps matching TRBD2 (5 bases). Trimming stripped 8 bases from V and 4 bases from J, with 16 bases between. Germline-derived CDR1 and CDR2 are MNHEY and SVGEGT. CDR3 size: 14 residues. The CDR3 nucleotides read TGTGCCAGCGGCCGGAGGAAGACCGCAGATACGCAGTATTTT. The encoded protein is CASGRRKTADTQYF.

This clonotype was observed a few times. For the CDR3, the DNA is TGTGCCAGCAGCCGAGGGTCCGGGGGTTACACCGGGGAGCTGTTTTTT. Translated, it gives CASSRGSGGYTGELFF. V usage is TRBV7-8 and J usage is TRBJ2-2; possibly TRBD2 for D (6 bases). Trimming pared 5 bases from V and 3 bases from J, leaving 16 bases between. The germline V gene has CDR1 SGHVS and CDR2 FQNEAQ. CDR3 length: 16 amino acids.

The CDR3 region has the DNA TGTGCCAGCAGACTCGGGATACCTCTCCCCTACGAGCAGTACGTC. This translates into CASRLGIPLPYEQYV. The chain recombines TRBV6-2 or TRBV6-3 with TRBJ2-7; TRBD2 is a possible D gene (5 bases). The CDR3 contains 15 residues. Germline V gene sequence: CDR1 MNHEY, CDR2 SVGEGT. The V gene lost 6 bases and the J gene lost 2 bases, with 17 bases spanning the gap.

This chain uses TRBV5-6 with TRBJ1-2; 9 nucleotides match TRBD1. The CDR3 totals 14 residues. The J segment lost 6 bases and the V segment lost 0 bases, leaving 3 bases of the junction unmatched. The germline gives CDR1 SGHDT, CDR2 YYEEEE. The chain's CDR3 is CASSLGDREDGYTF. The CDR3 region has the DNA TGTGCCAGCAGCTTGGGGGACAGGGAGGATGGCTACACCTTC.

Ten or more counts support this clonotype. The rearrangement uses TRBV10-3 and TRBJ2-7; D not resolved. V lost 3 bases, J lost 2 bases, and 8 bases lay in between. Looked up from germline, CDR1 is ENHRY and CDR2 is SYGVKD. The CDR3 is made up of 13 amino acids. CDR3 region: CAISDLGTYEQYF. DNA for the CDR3: TGTGCCATCAGTGATTTGGGGACCTACGAGCAGTACTTC.

The CDR3 DNA reads as TGTGCCAGCAGATCGACCAGCTGGTCCTACGAGCAGTACTTC. This sequence encodes CASRSTSWSYEQYF. The rearrangement links TRBV6-5 to TRBJ2-7; D is ambiguous. V was cut by 6 bases and J by 1 base, with 13 bases left in between. Germline V lookup: CDR1 MNHEY, CDR2 SVGAGI. This CDR3 spans 14 amino acids.

About this clonotype: One junction end disagrees with the germline gene, perhaps due to a read error. The V and J genes are TRBV29-1 and TRBJ1-2; TRBD1 agrees at 7 bases. The CDR3 has 11 residues. Germline V CDR1 and CDR2: SQVTM, ANQGSEA. The CDR3 nucleotides are TGCAGCGCTGAAAAGACAGGGCTGTACACCTTC. Translation gives CSAEKTGLYTF.

This clonotype came up many times. The J gene is TRBJ2-7, the V gene TRBV7-3; 8 bases align to TRBD2. This CDR3 comprises 14 residues. V gave up 2 bases and J gave up 5 bases; unmatched junction bases: 5. Germline values: CDR1 SGHTA, CDR2 FQGTGA. DNA of the CDR3: TGTGCCAGCAGCTTACACGGGAGGGCCGACGAGCAGTACTTC. It encodes CASSLHGRADEQYF.

J is TRBJ1-2 and V is TRBV24-1; TRBD1 might be the D (6 bases). V gave up 5 bases and J gave up 3 bases, with 15 bases separating them. The CDR3 has 15 residues. The germline V gene encodes CDR1 KGHDR and CDR2 SFDVKD. The CDR3 region has the DNA TGTGCCACCAGTGGTAATATCAGGGGACACTATGGCTACACCTTC. It specifies CATSGNIRGHYGYTF.

This clonotype was seen only a few times. The chain combines TRBV12-5 with TRBJ2-2; D is ambiguous. This CDR3 is 13 amino acids long. Looked up from germline, CDR1 is LGHNT and CDR2 is FRNRAP. Trimming removed 3 bases from V and 3 bases from J, with 5 bases in between. The CDR3 bases are TGTGCTAGTGGTTTCTTAGACACCGGGGAGCTGTTTTTT. Its translation is CASGFLDTGELFF.

V is TRBV4-1 and J is TRBJ1-5; D is unclear. Germline lookup yields CDR1 MGHRA and CDR2 YSYEKL. The V gene lost 1 base and the J gene lost 5 bases, with 9 bases spanning the gap. CDR3 length: 14 amino acids. In nucleotides, the CDR3 is TGCGCCAGCAGCCAAGTCCTGAGCCATCAGCCCCAGCATTTT. Amino acid sequence: CASSQVLSHQPQHF.

The rearrangement links TRBV9 to TRBJ2-1; 8 positions match TRBD2. The CDR3 has 16 amino acids. Germline V CDR1 and CDR2: SGDLS, YYNGEE. V lost 0 bases and J lost 7; bases outside the gene matches: 9. For the CDR3, the DNA is TGTGCCAGCAGCGTAGGGCCGGGAGGGCCCTCTAATGAGCAGTTCTTC. It encodes CASSVGPGGPSNEQFF.

A word on this clonotype: A much larger clone lies one base from this, so it may be a read error. The chain uses TRBV7-2 and TRBJ1-2; tentatively, D is TRBD1 (5 bases). Looked up from germline, CDR1 is SGHTA and CDR2 is FQGNSA. The CDR3 extends over 14 amino acids. V was cut by 1 base and J by 2 bases, with 8 bases left in between. CDR3 bases: TGTGCCAGCAGCTTAGTCGGGGGGAACTATGGCTACACCTTC. Its translation: CASSLVGGNYGYTF.

Ten or more counts support this clonotype. The chain uses TRBV7-2 and TRBJ1-1, with D perhaps matching TRBD1 (5 bases). Germline loops: CDR1 SGHTA, CDR2 FQGNSA. V shed 2 bases and J shed 3 bases, with 13 bases lying between them. The CDR3 consists of 15 residues. The CDR3 region has the DNA TGTGCCAGCAGCTTATTGGGACCCCGGGACACTGAAGCTTTCTTT. This translates into CASSLLGPRDTEAFF.

This clonotype has a handful of counts. This CDR3 reads CASSLGAGGPYNEQFF. Written as DNA, the CDR3 is TGTGCCAGCAGCTTAGGGGCGGGAGGGCCCTACAATGAGCAGTTCTTC. This chain links TRBV11-2 with TRBJ2-1; 9 bases match TRBD2. Trimming removed 1 base from V and 2 bases from J; junction bases left unmatched: 3. The CDR3 totals 16 residues. CDR1 is SGHAT and CDR2 is FQNNGV in the germline V gene.